This entry is about one T cell receptor (beta chain). All recovered Cohort 3 donors got two negative PCRs, got clearance, or saw symptom resolution. The data were taken from a study of blood T cell repertoires in COVID-19. TCRdb keeps only in-frame clones here, not all; method: immunoSEQ multiplex PCR. The repertoire holds nearly 350,000 clones, about 88% seen once, with roughly 0.94% in the top ten. Germline values: CDR1 SGDLS, CDR2 YYNGEE. With 4 bases clipped from V and 5 bases from J, the junction kept 10 bases outside the gene matches. CDR3 length: 16 amino acids. Material for sequencing was PBMCs or T cells enriched from blood (not recorded which). The chain is built from TRBV9 and TRBJ2-1; the match to TRBD1 covers 9 bases. The receptor's source is a woman in her 30s who had recovered from COVID-19. Here the CDR3 DNA reads TGTGCCAGCAGCTTACAGGGGGCCTCAACGAACAATGAGCAGTTCTTC. Translation: CASSLQGASTNNEQFF.